The TCR beta chain described here comes from a study of cytomegalovirus exposure and HLA in healthy donors (dated by TCRdb to about 2017). Study-level background: In an earlier analysis of roughly 500 of the donors, approximately 260 Gb of sequence data and 90 million to 120 million unique TCR beta sequences from about 179 million T cells were reported. Across 300 to 400 genotyped donors of the cohort, an average of approximately 240,000 unique TCR beta nucleotide sequences per donor were sequenced, and approximately 19% of those sequences were non-productive. The later analysis used no new phenotypic data to find candidate immune exposures, relying instead on TCR beta sequences and their occurrence across donors. An earlier analysis of around 640 of the donors used high-throughput TCR beta sequencing to judge whether each TCR beta V gene segment behaved as functional or pseudogenic. Genome-wide SNP genotypes for about 65% of the 666 donors were used in a later genetic analysis, which treated that subset as a discovery cohort. A later analysis re-examined previously published TCR beta repertoires from just over 650 donors and added high-resolution HLA genotyping to investigate patterns of TCR occurrence. The study used immunosequencing to profile the T cell repertoires of several hundred subjects and linked those repertoires to cytomegalovirus serostatus. Around 320 gigabases of sequencing data and 78 million or so unique TCR sequences were included in an early release covering roughly 700 HLA-typed donors. The genetic ancestry cluster associated with self-reported Caucasian donors included 65% to 90% of the 350 to 500 genotyped donors. Besides the first cohort of under 700 subjects, a separate validation cohort made up of roughly 120 different subjects was used. Donor age, sex, ethnicity and CMV serostatus were collected together with the repertoire data. Four to six DR-DQ haplotypes were handled as single units for association and clustering because linkage in the cohort was strong. The number of donors typed differed by locus, with roughly 620-640 for A, B, C, DRB1 and DQB1, roughly 520 for DQA1, over 600 for DPA1, and 472 for DPB1. The study was designed to test whether signatures of past pathogen exposure could be identified by cataloging public T cell receptors. All discovery cohort repertoires had been generated using a single sequencing platform. HLA typing included class I and class II loci at four-digit resolution. To predict cytomegalovirus infection status, the study brought together high-throughput TCR immunosequencing, statistical association of individual TCRs with disease status, and machine learning.

A remark on this clone: Its cognate antigen has yet to be identified.

The library was made by the immunoSEQ multiplex PCR assay. For the multiplex PCR, a mixture combining 60 forward primers for TCR Vbeta segments and 13 reverse primers for TCR Jbeta segments was used. A multiplex PCR assay on genomic DNA amplified the CDR3 region of rearranged TCR beta genes. The Illumina HiSeq System was used to sequence the amplified TCR beta libraries as 87-base-pair reads. The authors' analysis ran thus. Across the roughly 670 repertoires, a later analysis counted about 81 million unique TCR beta chains, 9.5 million to 12 million of which were shared by at least two donors. A nearest-neighbor algorithm error-corrected the raw reads and collapsed the reads into unique sequences, merging closely related sequences to remove PCR and sequencing errors. To assign V, D and J gene segments, CDR3 sequences were aligned to IMGT reference sequences. For a sequence to be retained, a match of at least six nucleotides was required to both a V gene segment and a J gene segment. Rearrangements were called productive when the CDR3 lacked stop codons and stayed in frame with V and J; all others were non-productive. CDR3 was defined according to IMGT convention as the region running from the second conserved V-encoded cysteine to the conserved J-encoded phenylalanine. In an earlier analysis of approximately 590 of the donors, sequences lacking an unambiguous match to a single V gene segment were excluded. An earlier analysis of almost 600 of the donors classified V segments as functional when productive rearrangements were above 56.7% and as segregating when the standard deviation between donors was above 5%. A statistical classification framework was built to diagnose cytomegalovirus status from the catalog of TCR beta chain sequences. In a later analysis, TCR nucleotide sequences were compared against IMGT/GENE-DB human TR gene sequences so that V and J genes could be assigned. Using the TCRdist pipeline, a later analysis assigned CDR3 sequences along with most-parsimonious VDJ recombination scenarios. In a later analysis, each TCR beta chain was defined by its CDR3 amino acid sequence together with its V-gene family, and reads without a unique V-gene family were excluded. As a way to deal with suspected cross-contamination and a sequencing artifact, a later analysis dropped hundreds of nucleotide sequences that were highly shared and had low generation probability. A later analysis calculated a clonal expansion index for each public chain from normalized within-repertoire ranks of inferred template counts. In a later analysis, generation probabilities were computed using a VDJ recombination model fitted to out-of-frame rearrangements, and the results were checked against IGoR. A later analysis scored TCR-TCR, TCR-HLA and TCR-CMV co-occurrence with hypergeometric tests, applying a repertoire-size bias correction to TCR pairs. To estimate false discovery rates, a later analysis permuted the HLA or CMV assignments 20 times. A later analysis grouped co-occurring TCRs with DBSCAN, adding TCRdist sequence similarity when clustering within HLA-allele-positive subsets. Co-occurrence clustering excluded repertoires with fewer than 30,000 or more than 120,000 public chains, plus five with anomalous nucleotide sharing. What TCRdb holds here is the immuneACCESS table cut down to in-frame rearrangements. Part of the clones is not present; checked against another copy, under half of the missing clones reflect an unresolved V gene, and the others are unexplained. V, J and clone size were drawn from that table, and D and trimming were deduced from the DNA. The sample's clone listing holds tens of thousands of clones. The ten most abundant clones make up about 9.2% of the sample.

The cohort was made up of 666 healthy bone marrow donors. Cohort members were all nominally healthy when sampled, although unrecorded immune exposures were likely present. The donor was CMV seropositive and was included in the group of 300 or so seropositive cohort members. Each donor provided a peripheral blood sample, and peripheral blood mononuclear cells were used for TCR beta sequencing. Genomic DNA was extracted from the blood cell samples with the Qiagen DNeasy Blood Extraction Kit. Study-level results and caveats: A further reported finding was that TCR beta sequences accurately predicted the HLA-A and HLA-B alleles for most subjects in the first cohort. Roughly uniform sequencing depth across donors was assumed in presence/absence analyses, although this assumption may not hold. Most TCR sequences were observed very rarely across donors, whereas some public TCRs were present in many individuals. Broadly in line with IMGT annotations, most TCR beta V segments showed up in productive rearrangements about 87% or about 30% of the time in an earlier analysis of a few hundred of the donors. A later genetic analysis associated a missense DCLRE1C variant with V-gene and J-gene trimming of TCR beta chains, and an independent cohort replicated the association. For the cohort, immune exposure information was limited to CMV serostatus. Strong co-occurrence of HLA alleles, especially DR and DQ, made assigning TCR associations to individual alleles difficult. A cluster of highly shared sequence variants was judged likely to be a technical artifact of the sequencing pipeline. In the study, about 150 TCR beta chains were listed as associated with cytomegalovirus. According to a later analysis, most CMV-associated TCR beta chains appeared to be HLA-restricted, and the HLA associations seemed to be driven largely by CMV exposure. Only TCR beta chains were sequenced in this cohort, and the absence of alpha or paired-chain data limited detectable features. In a later genetic analysis, fewer N-insertions in productive TCRs were reported among donors in an Asian-associated ancestry cluster than the approximately 670-donor mean. In vitro tests confirmed that a few of the cytomegalovirus-associated TCR beta chains recognize cytomegalovirus antigens. According to the authors, the approach could potentially be generalized to other disease states and immunological phenotypes. A later analysis found that TCR association rates varied across HLA loci, with DRB1 alleles showing the most associated TCRs and HLA-C alleles the fewest. In a later analysis, several top co-occurrence clusters were reported to appear linked to parvovirus B19, influenza, CMV and Epstein-Barr virus. A later analysis found that HLA-associated TCR beta chains were more clonally expanded and had lower generation probabilities than equally common non-associated chains. The classifier was reported to diagnose cytomegalovirus status with high specificity and sensitivity in both the original and validation cohorts. Because HLA typing was missing for some donors at each locus, association tests included only the typed subset. Linkage disequilibrium might explain the correlated functional status among segregating V segments, but an unknown experimental factor could not be excluded. Specific HLA alleles were associated with 15,000 to 20,000 TCR beta sequences at a false discovery rate of 0.05 in a later analysis. Because counts were too low, roughly 16 rarely observed V segments, including chromosome 9 orphons, were left out of the earlier analysis of approximately 580 of the donors.

This receptor was identified in a man aged 45-65 years in good health and CMV-seropositive. Sequencing was carried out using PBMCs.

The nucleotide sequence is TGTGCCACCAGGAGCGGACAGGGGTATTCTCTCGAGCAGTACTTC. Its product reads: CATRSGQGYSLEQYF. The chain uses TRBV15 and TRBJ2-7; 9 of the junction bases match TRBD1. Trimmed from V: 6 bases; trimmed from J: 6 bases; junction bases lacking a gene match: 12. CDR1 and CDR2 were assigned from the germline V gene (reference sequence) as LNHNV and YYDKDF. From its cysteine to its phenylalanine, the CDR3 spans 15 amino acids. Only CDR3 DNA is held: 45 bases, read in frame from base 1. With the portions outside the CDR3 filled from the reference TRBV15 and TRBJ2-7 genes, the complete variable region becomes DAMVIQNPRYQVTQFGKPVTLSCSQTLNHNVMYWYQQKSSQAPKLLFHYYDKDFNNEADTPDNFQSRRPNTSFCFLDIRSPGLGDTAMYLCATRSGQGYSLEQYFGPGTRLTVT.